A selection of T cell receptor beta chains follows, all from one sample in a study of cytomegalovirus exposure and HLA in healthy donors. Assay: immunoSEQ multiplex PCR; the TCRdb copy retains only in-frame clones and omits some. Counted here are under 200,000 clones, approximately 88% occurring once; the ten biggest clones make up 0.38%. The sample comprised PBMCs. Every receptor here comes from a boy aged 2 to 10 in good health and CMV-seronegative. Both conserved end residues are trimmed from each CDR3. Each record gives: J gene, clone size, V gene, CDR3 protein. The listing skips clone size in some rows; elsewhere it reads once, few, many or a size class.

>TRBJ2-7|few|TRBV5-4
ASSIEGGSAYEQY
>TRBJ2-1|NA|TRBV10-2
ASSEWSTSGREDREQF
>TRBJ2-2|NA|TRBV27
ASSWGTGELF
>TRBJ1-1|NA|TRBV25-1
ASSEYDSEGEAF
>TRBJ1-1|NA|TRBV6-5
ASSYQGKGTEAF
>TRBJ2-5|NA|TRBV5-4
ASSLAVGGQETQY
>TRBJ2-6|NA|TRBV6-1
ASSEFPGFSLGGSSGANVLT
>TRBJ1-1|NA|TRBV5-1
ASSSFGGSNTEAF
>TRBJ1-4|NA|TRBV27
ASSFRTNEKLF
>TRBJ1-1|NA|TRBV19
ASSPGTGSAF
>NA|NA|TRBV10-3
AISEADRGPTYEQY
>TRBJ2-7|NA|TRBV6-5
ASSMTGSPYEQY
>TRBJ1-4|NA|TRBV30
AWSLSRKPAEKLF